The following is a T cell receptor beta chain sequence with its context. Sequencing was performed with immunoSEQ multiplex PCR; in TCRdb, only in-frame clones are kept and a portion is missing. The profile covers about 380,000 clones, with around 90% appearing a single time and about 7% taken by the ten largest. The sample comes from a study of blood T cell repertoires in COVID-19. The CDR3 totals 12 residues. Germline trimming cut 6 bases from V and 9 bases from J; bases unmatched to any gene: 8. In germline, CDR1 is SQVTM, CDR2 ANQGSEA. The receptor was isolated from a man aged 18 to 30 with active or convalescent COVID-19. The chain employs TRBV29-1 and TRBJ2-1; 7 bases are shared with TRBD1. Source material: peripheral blood. The CDR3 DNA is TGCAGCGTCTCCACAGGGGTTGGTGAGCAGTTCTTC. Amino acids: CSVSTGVGEQFF.